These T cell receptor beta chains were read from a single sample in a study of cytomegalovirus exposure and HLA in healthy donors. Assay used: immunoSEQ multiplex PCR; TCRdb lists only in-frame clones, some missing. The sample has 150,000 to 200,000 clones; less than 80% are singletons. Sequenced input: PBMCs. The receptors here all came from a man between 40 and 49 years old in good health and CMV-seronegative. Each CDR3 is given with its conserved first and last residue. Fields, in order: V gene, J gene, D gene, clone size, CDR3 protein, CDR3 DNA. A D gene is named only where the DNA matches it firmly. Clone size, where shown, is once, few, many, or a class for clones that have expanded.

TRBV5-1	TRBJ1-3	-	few	CASSLGAREAGNTIYF	TGCGCCAGCAGCTTGGGGGCCAGGGAAGCTGGAAACACCATATATTTT
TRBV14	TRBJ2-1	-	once	CASSQGYSTNEQFF	TGTGCCAGCAGCCAAGGTTACTCAACCAATGAGCAGTTCTTC
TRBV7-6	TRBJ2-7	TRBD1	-	CASSLRQGAYEQYF	TGTGCCAGCAGCTTAAGGCAGGGGGCCTACGAGCAGTACTTC
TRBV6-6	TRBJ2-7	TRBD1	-	CASSQGQGRYEQYF	TGTGCCAGCAGTCAGGGACAGGGGCGCTACGAGCAGTACTTC
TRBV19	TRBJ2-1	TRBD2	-	CASKDLAGLYNNEQFF	TGTGCCAGCAAGGACCTAGCGGGGCTCTATAACAATGAGCAGTTCTTC
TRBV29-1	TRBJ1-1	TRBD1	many	CSAETGLTGAFF	TGCAGCGCAGAGACAGGGCTTACTGGAGCTTTCTTT
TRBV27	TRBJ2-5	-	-	CASSGARGSQETQYF	TGTGCCAGCAGTGGTGCTAGGGGGAGTCAAGAGACCCAGTACTTC
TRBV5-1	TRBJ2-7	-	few	CASSLGAGAYEQYF	TGCGCCAGCAGCTTGGGGGCAGGGGCCTACGAGCAGTACTTC
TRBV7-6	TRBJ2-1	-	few	CASSLAGASYNEQFF	TGTGCCAGCAGCTTAGCGGGAGCCTCCTACAATGAGCAGTTCTTC
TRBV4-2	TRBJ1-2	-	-	CASSQDDRSYGYTF	TGTGCCAGCAGCCAAGATGACAGGAGCTATGGCTACACCTTC
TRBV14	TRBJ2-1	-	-	CASSQDASVYNEQFF	TGTGCCAGCAGCCAAGATGCTAGCGTGTACAATGAGCAGTTCTTC
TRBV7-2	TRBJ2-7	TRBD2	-	CASKQLAGVGEQYF	TGTGCCAGCAAGCAACTAGCGGGAGTAGGTGAGCAGTACTTC
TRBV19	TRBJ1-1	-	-	CASSISTGRGPEAFF	TGTGCCAGTAGTATATCAACAGGGCGAGGGCCTGAAGCTTTCTTT
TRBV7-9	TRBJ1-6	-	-	CSSSLGGQLLISPLHF	TGTTCCAGCAGCTTAGGTGGACAGTTGTTGATTTCACCCCTCCACTTT
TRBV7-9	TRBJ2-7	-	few	CSSSSSRGIEQYF	TGTTCCAGCAGCTCCTCACGGGGAATCGAGCAGTACTTC
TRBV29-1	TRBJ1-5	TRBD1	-	CSVGQGSNQPQHF	TGCAGCGTAGGACAGGGGAGCAATCAGCCCCAGCATTTT
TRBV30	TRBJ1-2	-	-	CAWSVLQGLDGYTF	TGTGCCTGGAGTGTACTCCAGGGTCTCGATGGCTACACCTTC
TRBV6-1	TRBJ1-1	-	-	CASKTGGRMNTEAFF	TGTGCCAGCAAAACGGGGGGACGGATGAACACTGAAGCTTTCTTT
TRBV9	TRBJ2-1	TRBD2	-	CASSVAGGRTYNEQFF	TGTGCCAGCAGCGTAGCGGGGGGTAGGACCTACAATGAGCAGTTCTTC
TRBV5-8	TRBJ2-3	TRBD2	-	CASSVGTSGTDTQYF	TGTGCCAGCAGTGTCGGGACTAGCGGCACAGATACGCAGTATTTT
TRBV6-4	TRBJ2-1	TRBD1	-	CASTPLDREKSSYNEQFF	TGTGCCAGCACCCCCTTGGACAGGGAGAAAAGCTCCTACAATGAGCAGTTCTTC
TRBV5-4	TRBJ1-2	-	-	CASSRAGTRNYGYTF	TGTGCCAGCAGTCGAGCCGGGACAAGGAACTATGGCTACACCTTC
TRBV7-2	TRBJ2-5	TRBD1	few	CATSQRTGGWVEETQYF	TGTGCCACCTCCCAACGGACAGGGGGCTGGGTCGAAGAGACCCAGTACTTC
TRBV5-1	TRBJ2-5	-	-	CASSLERGLQETQYF	TGCGCCAGCAGCTTGGAGAGAGGGTTACAAGAGACCCAGTACTTC
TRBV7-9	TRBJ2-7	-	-	CASSLVGIGGEQYF	TGTGCCAGCAGCTTAGTTGGCATTGGCGGCGAGCAGTACTTC
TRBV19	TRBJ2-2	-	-	CASSTRDKSNTGELFF	TGTGCCAGTAGTACCCGGGACAAATCGAACACCGGGGAGCTGTTTTTT
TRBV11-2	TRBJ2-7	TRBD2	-	CASSRLAGGTYEQYF	TGTGCCAGCAGCCGACTAGCGGGGGGAACCTACGAGCAGTACTTC
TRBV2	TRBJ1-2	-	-	CASSEEGVGYGYTF	TGTGCCAGCAGTGAAGAGGGGGTGGGCTATGGCTACACCTTC
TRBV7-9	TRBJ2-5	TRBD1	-	CASTLAGGSGETQYF	TGTGCCAGCACCCTCGCAGGGGGCAGCGGAGAGACCCAGTACTTC
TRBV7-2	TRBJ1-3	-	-	CASSRGGGSGNTIYF	TGTGCCAGCAGTCGAGGGGGGGGCTCTGGAAACACCATATATTTT
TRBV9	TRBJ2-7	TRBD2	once	CASSVSAMGGDEQYF	TGTGCCAGCAGCGTATCGGCGATGGGGGGGGACGAGCAGTACTTC
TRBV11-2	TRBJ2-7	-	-	CASSPPSYEQYF	TGTGCCAGCAGCCCCCCATCCTACGAGCAGTACTTC
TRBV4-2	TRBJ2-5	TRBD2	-	CASSQDIGSGRAETQYF	TGTGCCAGCAGCCAAGATATAGGAAGCGGGAGGGCCGAGACCCAGTACTTC
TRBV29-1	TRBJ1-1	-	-	CSVEDQIGGFTEAFF	TGCAGCGTTGAAGATCAGATTGGGGGGTTTACTGAAGCTTTCTTT
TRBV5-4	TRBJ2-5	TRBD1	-	CASSLGTGLPETQYF	TGTGCCAGCAGCCTGGGGACAGGGCTCCCAGAGACCCAGTACTTC
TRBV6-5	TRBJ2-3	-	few	CASSYSDSPDTQYF	TGTGCCAGCAGTTACTCTGATAGCCCAGATACGCAGTATTTT
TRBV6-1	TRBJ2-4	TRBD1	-	CASSPDRVGIQYF	TGTGCCAGCAGCCCAGACAGGGTGGGCATTCAGTACTTC
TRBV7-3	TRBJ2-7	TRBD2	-	CASSLAGGTNYEQYF	TGTGCCAGCAGCTTAGCGGGGGGCACGAACTACGAGCAGTACTTC
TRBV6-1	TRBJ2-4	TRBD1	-	CASLWTGAAKNIQYF	TGTGCCAGTCTCTGGACAGGGGCCGCCAAAAACATTCAGTACTTC
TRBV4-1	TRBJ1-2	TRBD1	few	CASSQGTGLYGYTF	TGCGCCAGCAGCCAGGGGACAGGGCTCTATGGCTACACCTTC
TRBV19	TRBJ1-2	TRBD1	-	CASSSADRGLPNYGYTF	TGTGCCAGTAGTAGCGCGGACAGGGGACTCCCAAACTATGGCTACACCTTC
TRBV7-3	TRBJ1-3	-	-	CASSFSGSGNTIYF	TGTGCCAGCAGCTTTTCCGGCTCTGGAAACACCATATATTTT
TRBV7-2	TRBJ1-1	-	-	CASSSLPPGENTEAFF	TGTGCCAGCAGCTCTCTCCCCCCAGGCGAGAACACTGAAGCTTTCTTT
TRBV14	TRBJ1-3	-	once	CASSQAGNTIYF	TGTGCCAGCAGCCAAGCAGGAAACACCATATATTTT
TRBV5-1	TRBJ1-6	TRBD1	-	CASQDREYSPLHF	TGCGCCAGTCAGGACAGGGAATATTCACCCCTCCACTTT
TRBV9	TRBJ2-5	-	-	CASSSRDSLGETQYF	TGTGCCAGCAGCTCCCGGGACTCCCTAGGGGAGACCCAGTACTTC
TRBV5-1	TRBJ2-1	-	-	CASSGSLTSPNEQFF	TGCGCCAGCAGCGGCAGCCTTACTAGTCCCAATGAGCAGTTCTTC
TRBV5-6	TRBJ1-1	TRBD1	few	CASSLVGNRGNTEAFF	TGTGCCAGCAGCTTGGTCGGGAACAGGGGGAACACTGAAGCTTTCTTT
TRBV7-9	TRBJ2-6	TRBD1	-	CASSNRGSGANVLTF	TGTGCCAGCAGCAACAGGGGCTCTGGGGCCAACGTCCTGACTTTC
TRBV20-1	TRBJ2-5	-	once	CSATLRETQYF	TGCAGTGCTACCCTCCGGGAGACCCAGTACTTC
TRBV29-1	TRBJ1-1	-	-	CSVQDYRAPKNLNTEAFF	TGCAGCGTGCAGGATTACAGGGCTCCAAAAAATTTGAACACTGAAGCTTTCTTT
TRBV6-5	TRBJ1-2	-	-	CASTQGGNGYTF	TGTGCCAGCACCCAGGGAGGGAATGGCTACACCTTC
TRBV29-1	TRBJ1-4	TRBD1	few	CSVYGDRTGEKLFF	TGCAGCGTCTACGGGGACAGGACCGGTGAAAAACTGTTTTTT
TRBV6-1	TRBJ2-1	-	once	CASSEWRGGNEQFF	TGTGCCAGCAGTGAATGGAGGGGCGGGAATGAGCAGTTCTTC